This TCR beta chain originates from a study of blood T cell repertoires in COVID-19. Generated by immunoSEQ multiplex PCR, the TCRdb table keeps only in-frame clones and is missing some. The repertoire consists of 180,000 or so clones, with 60% to 85% occurring once and the leading ten covering just over 8.5%. V shed 5 bases and J shed 4 bases, with 15 bases lying between them. CDR1 is SGHTA, CDR2 FQGNSA, per germline. CDR3 length: 15 amino acids. The receptor was isolated from a woman aged 50 to 60 with active or convalescent COVID-19. V gene TRBV7-2 combines with J gene TRBJ2-1; tentatively, D is TRBD1 (5 bases). The sequenced material came from peripheral blood. The CDR3 region has the DNA TGTGCCAGCAGCGTAGAAGGACAAGAGTACAATGAGCAGTTCTTC. This translates into CASSVEGQEYNEQFF.